These 15 T cell receptor beta chains originate from one sample sequenced in a study of post-analysis software for immune sequencing data (dated by TCRdb to the mid-2010s). What these receptors recognize is not known. Library generation was performed with PCR. The instrument given in TCRdb is Illumina HiSeq 2500. To reduce PCR and sequencing biases, unique molecular identifiers were incorporated into the TCR beta cDNA libraries. TCRdb reanalyzed the raw reads on its own, using fastp at Q25 for trimming and MiXCR for clone calling, and kept in-frame beta chains. Each entry is one CDR3 protein sequence, shown with its most common DNA and genes. The sample includes roughly 650,000 distinct CDR3 sequences, with more than 50% observed a single time. The ten biggest clones cover around 11% of the sample. Overall study outcomes, separate from this receptor: About five TRBV segments, including TRBV5-6, TRBV5-1 and TRBV20-1, were significantly more frequent in patients than controls.

Input material: blood. Receptor source: a girl aged 2-10 years with multiple sclerosis.

V gene TRBV25-1 combines with J gene TRBJ2-4, with 10 bases identical to TRBD1. Germline CDR1 and CDR2: MGHDK and SYGVNS. This CDR3 has 19 amino acids. The J segment lost 2 bases and the V segment lost 4 bases, leaving 14 bases of the junction unmatched. The CDR3 here is CASSGWTAPGQGTKNIQYF. CDR3 bases: TGTGCCAGCAGTGGATGGACGGCCCCGGGACAGGGGACCAAAAACATTCAGTACTTC.

Only one count was recorded for this clonotype. V is TRBV20-1 and J is TRBJ2-5; 8 nucleotides match TRBD1. The junction had 6 bases not matched to a gene; V was cut back by 6 bases and J by 3 bases. Germline V gives CDR1 DFQATT, CDR2 SNEGSKA (reference sequence). The CDR3 is made up of 13 amino acids. DNA for the CDR3: TGCAGTGCGGCAGGGGGCCGGGAAGAGACCCAGTACTTC. Translation: CSAAGGREETQYF.

This clonotype was counted between two and nine times. The chain recombines TRBV29-1 with TRBJ2-1, with 7 bases matching TRBD1. The V gene's germline CDR1 is SQVTM and CDR2 ANQGSEA. V lost 4 bases and J lost 4; bases outside the gene matches: 10. The length of the CDR3 is 15 residues. The chain's CDR3 is CSVVGDRDRYNEQFF. CDR3 DNA: TGCAGCGTTGTGGGGGACAGAGATAGGTACAATGAGCAGTTCTTC.

This clonotype occurred a few times. The rearrangement uses TRBV20-1 and TRBJ2-1; D not certain. CDR1 and CDR2 (germline): DFQATT, SNEGSKA (reference sequence). V was pared by 4 bases and J by 0 bases, with 10 bases between. The CDR3 has 14 amino acids. The chain's CDR3 is CSANGVNSYNEQFF. CDR3 DNA: TGCAGTGCTAATGGAGTTAACTCCTACAATGAGCAGTTCTTC.

This sequence joins TRBV12-3 or TRBV12-4 and TRBJ2-7, with D unclear. The CDR3 has 13 amino acids. Trimming removed 1 base from V and 4 bases from J, with 8 bases in between. The CDR3 spells CASSLDAVYEQYF. CDR3 bases: TGTGCCAGCAGTTTAGATGCGGTTTACGAGCAGTACTTC.

CDR3 loop: CASVEGGIGAWITGEQFF. The CDR3 nucleotides are TGTGCCAGTGTTGAGGGGGGGATCGGGGCGTGGATCACTGGTGAGCAGTTCTTC. V usage is TRBV6-1 and J usage is TRBJ2-1; D is possibly TRBD2 (7 bases). V dropped 9 bases and J dropped 9 bases, with 33 bases sitting between them. The CDR3 loop spans 18 amino acids. The germline gives CDR1 MNHNS, CDR2 SASEGT.

CDR3 in amino acids: CASSFLTETQYF. CDR3 DNA: TGTGCCAGCAGTTTTCTGACGGAGACCCAGTACTTC. The genes are TRBV12-3 or TRBV12-4 and TRBJ2-5; D not resolved. The CDR3 is 12 amino acids. Trimming stripped 3 bases from V and 5 bases from J, with 7 bases between.

Only a few counts were recorded for this clonotype. The rearrangement joins TRBV10-3 to TRBJ2-7, with a possible D match to TRBD2 (5 bases). V gave up 2 bases and J gave up 2 bases, with 10 bases separating them. The CDR3 runs 14 residues. Germline CDR1 is ENHRY and CDR2 is SYGVKD. The CDR3 DNA sequence: TGTGCCATCAGTGAGGGGGTCGGGGCCTACGAGCAGTACTTC. Its protein is CAISEGVGAYEQYF.

This clonotype appeared a few times. CDR3 amino acids: CASSFLLSEAFF. In DNA, the CDR3 is TGTGCCAGCAGCTTTCTCTTGTCTGAAGCTTTCTTT. The V and J genes are TRBV5-6 and TRBJ1-1; no firm D call. Trimming cost V 2 bases and J 6 bases, with 8 bases left between them. CDR3 length equals 12 residues. Germline V gene sequence: CDR1 SGHDT, CDR2 YYEEEE.

The CDR3 spells CASSPLGANTGELFF. The CDR3 bases are TGTGCCAGCAGCCCCCTTGGCGCGAACACCGGGGAGCTGTTTTTT. The V gene is TRBV7-3, the J gene TRBJ2-2; D is unresolved. Germline assignment: CDR1 SGHTA and CDR2 FQGTGA. The CDR3 is 15 amino acids. Trimming stripped 5 bases from V and 0 bases from J, with 10 bases between.

The table lists this clonotype with a few counts. The CDR3 nucleotides read TGTGCCATCAGTGATTACCTGGGACAAAACTATGGCTACACCTTC. Translated, it gives CAISDYLGQNYGYTF. This chain links TRBV10-3 with TRBJ1-2; D possibly corresponds to TRBD1 (6 bases). Germline V CDR1 and CDR2: ENHRY, SYGVKD. The CDR3 totals 15 residues. Trimming took 3 bases from V and 2 from J, leaving 13 bases between them.

This clonotype was counted a single time. The CDR3 DNA follows: TGTGCCAGCAGCTTAGATGGCAAAAACATTCAGTACTTC. Translated: CASSLDGKNIQYF. V usage is TRBV6-6 and J usage is TRBJ2-4; D gene unclear. Between the trimmed V and J ends, which lost 6 bases and 3 bases, there was a span of 9 bases. CDR1 MNHNY and CDR2 SVGAGI come from the germline V gene (reference sequence). CDR3 length: 13 residues.

This rearrangement joins TRBV15 to TRBJ2-5; D is uncertain. The end of the DNA aligns better with TRBJ2-7, so the J call may be wrong. Germline CDR1 reads LNHNV; CDR2 reads YYDKDF (reference sequence). The CDR3 spans 13 residues. The CDR3 sequence: CATSRDSDYEQYF. The CDR3 nucleotides read TGTGCCACCAGCAGAGATTCCGACTACGAGCAGTACTTC.

The chain uses TRBV9 and TRBJ2-5, with 13 bases fitting TRBD2. Germline trimming cut 7 bases from V and 2 bases from J; bases unmatched to any gene: 8. From germline, CDR1 is SGDLS and CDR2 YYNGEE. The CDR3 has 16 residues. Written as DNA, the CDR3 is TGTGCCAGCGGCGACCCGGGACTAGCGGGGCAAGAGACCCAGTACTTC. Translating gives CASGDPGLAGQETQYF.

The V call is TRBV29-1, the J call TRBJ2-1; 10 nucleotides match TRBD2. This CDR3 comprises 16 residues. Germline V gene lookup returns CDR1 SQVTM and CDR2 ANQGSEA. J was trimmed by 5 bases and V by 4 bases; bases with no gene match: 11. DNA of the CDR3: TGCAGCGTTGTTCTAAGCGGGAGGGCTCCCCACAATGAGCAGTTCTTC. It translates to CSVVLSGRAPHNEQFF.